This TCR beta chain was documented in a study of blood T cells in healthy people across ages (dated by TCRdb to 2014 to 2015). With regard to the full study: In model experiments, template switching captured roughly one uniquely barcoded TCR beta cDNA molecule for every two T cells. Using deep sequencing normalized with unique cDNA molecular identifiers, the study measured how TCR beta repertoire diversity changes with age. Using the same blood draw, the study looked at two additional independent replicas of 1 million unique cDNA reads for two donors, one aged 18 to 29 and the other aged 80 or older. Donors were grouped into four age groups: young (average roughly 16 years), middle-aged (39), aged (62) and long-lived (about 82). To avoid experimental bias, donors of different ages were randomly spread across the sequencing lanes. Broad study findings and their caveats: As age increased, observed TCR beta diversity per million T cells dropped in a roughly linear way, and a significant reduction was already evident by age roughly 36. The CMV infection status of donors was not known, potentially confounding age-related changes in expanded clonotypes. Compared with the aged group, the long-lived group had more naive CD4+ T cells, fewer expanded clones and increased TCR diversity, a pattern suggesting age selection. Estimates of total diversity based on one million sequenced T cells were regarded as lower bounds and as underestimates. Bulk unsorted PBMC profiling prevented conclusive comparison of naive and antigen-experienced compartments. Observed TCR beta diversity correlated strongly with the percentage of naive T cells measured by flow cytometry.

Library preparation was by 5' RACE. Instrument used: Illumina HiSeq 2500. A second roughly 7 to 12 cycle PCR used a sample-barcoded 5' primer and a J-beta primer mix. A template-switch 5' adaptor carrying 12 random nucleotides introduced a unique molecular identifier onto each TCR beta cDNA molecule. At least 2.5 million CDR3-containing paired-end reads were obtained from each sample. All of the RNA was converted into first-strand cDNA using the Mint cDNA synthesis kit, with a TRBC-specific oligonucleotide serving as the primer. Following uracil-DNA glycosylase treatment, a first 18-cycle PCR with universal primers M1SS and BC2_uni_R was performed on all cDNA. The original methods were these. For normalization, 1 million high-quality reads were randomly selected from each sample, with every read carrying a distinct molecular identifier. Reads sharing molecular identifiers were discarded rather than binned into consensus sequences. MiTCR, set to a Q25 quality threshold and the strictest error-elimination algorithm, was used for CDR3 identification, clonotype clustering and error correction. A nonparametric unseen species model using Euler transformation provided a lower-bound estimate of total TCR beta diversity. Using fastp trimming at Q25 and MiXCR clonotype assembly, TCRdb reanalyzed the public sequencing data and kept in-frame beta chains. A single entry per CDR3 protein holds the most common genes and DNA from its merged rows. These V and J calls are TCRdb output, not the study's own analysis. The sample table contains roughly 680,000 distinct CDR3 sequences; only one count was recorded for about 50% of them. Together, the top ten hold about 13% of the sample.

The donors were 40 or so Caucasian individuals from Russia, aged roughly 6 to 90 years, who were systemically healthy. About 9.6 milliliters of peripheral blood were collected from each donor into EDTA-treated Vacutainer tubes. PBMCs were isolated by Ficoll-Paque density-gradient centrifugation, with at least 6.5 million obtained per sample. Total RNA, at least 6 micrograms per sample, was extracted from PBMCs with Trizol reagent. Naive CD45RAhigh/CD27high T cell percentages were measured by flow cytometry on a PBMC aliquot from every donor. This clonotype was recorded a few times. The antigen it recognizes is unknown. No per-base quality is available; no much larger clone lies one base away. The V end loses 1 base and the J end loses 0 bases, and a stretch of 12 bases separates them. From a lookup of the germline V gene (reference sequence), CDR1 and CDR2 are SEHNR and FQNEAQ. From cysteine to phenylalanine, the CDR3 is 16 amino acids long. Solely the CDR3 DNA is kept, with 48 bases framed from the first base.

The origin of this receptor is a woman of 80 years or more in good health. The chain links TRBV7-9 with TRBJ1-1; no confident D gene assignment can be made. The sequencing sample was made of blood. The CDR3 protein sequence reads: CASSLVPSFMNTEAFF. Here is the DNA: TGTGCCAGCAGCTTAGTGCCCTCATTCATGAACACTGAAGCTTTCTTT.